Shown below are 21 T cell receptor beta chains from a single sample sequenced in a study of PD-1 blockade in classical Hodgkin lymphoma. The data were produced by immunoSEQ multiplex PCR, yet TCRdb's version contains in-frame clones alone and is incomplete. The table shows 15,000 to 25,000 clones, with approximately 80% occurring only once. This sample's time point: cycle 4 day 1 (C4D1), after 5 to 7 weeks of nivolumab. Each patient's relapse followed autologous stem cell transplantation, and brentuximab vedotin exposure varied. PBMCs were thawed, and CD8+ T cells were then isolated from them by magnetic negative selection. This sample comprised CD8+ T cells from blood, obtained before the fourth cycle of nivolumab. The receptors stem from a human donor with classical Hodgkin lymphoma.

This clone was found a few times. CDR3 protein: CAIIAGTGRNYGYTF. CDR3 sequence (DNA): TGTGCCATCATCGCAGGGACAGGCAGGAACTATGGCTACACCTTC. This chain uses TRBV10-3 with TRBJ1-2, with TRBD1 matching 8 bases. J was trimmed by 2 bases and V by 7 bases; bases with no gene match: 9. The CDR3 has 15 residues. Per the germline V gene, CDR1 is ENHRY and CDR2 is SYGVKD.

As to this clone: At one boundary the junction diverges from the germline segment, which might be a read error. The chain links TRBV4-3 to TRBJ2-3, with 10 nucleotides matching TRBD2. Germline CDR1 reads LGHNA; CDR2 reads YSLEER. The CDR3 sequence is 17 residues long. CDR3 in amino acids: CASSQDLAGELTHTQYF. The CDR3 DNA reads as TGCGCCAGCAGCCAAGATCTAGCGGGGGAACTCACACATACGCAGTATTTT.

The gene calls are TRBV14 and TRBJ1-3; TRBD1 might be the D (5 bases). There are 15 residues in the CDR3. From germline, CDR1 is SGHDN and CDR2 FVKESK. V lost 5 bases and J 1 base, leaving 12 bases between the germline ends. Here the CDR3 reads CASSSTGTSGNTIYF. The CDR3 region has the DNA TGTGCCAGCAGCTCGACCGGGACTTCTGGAAACACCATATATTTT.

This clone was seen a few times. The rearrangement joins TRBV9 to TRBJ2-1; D call uncertain. Per the germline V gene, CDR1 is SGDLS and CDR2 is YYNGEE. Trimming took 5 bases from V and 2 from J, leaving 14 bases between them. This CDR3 comprises 15 residues. For the CDR3, the DNA is TGTGCCAGCAGTCACCCCGGCGGAACCTACAATGAGCAGTTCTTC. It encodes CASSHPGGTYNEQFF.

This sequence joins TRBV5-6 and TRBJ1-6, with 8 nucleotides matching TRBD1. Unmatched junction bases numbered 6, after V lost 4 bases and J lost 9 bases. The germline V gene encodes CDR1 SGHDT and CDR2 YYEEEE. The CDR3 extends over 14 amino acids. This CDR3 is CASSTTGEGSPLHF. CDR3 in DNA: TGTGCCAGCAGCACGACAGGGGAGGGTTCACCCCTCCACTTT. Complete variable domain (other parts from reference TRBV5-6 and TRBJ1-6): DAGVTQSPTHLIKTRGQQVTLRCSPKSGHDTVSWYQQALGQGPQFIFQYYEEEERQRGNFPDRFSGHQFPNYSSELNVNALLLGDSALYLCASSTTGEGSPLHFGNGTRLTVT.

The rearrangement links TRBV27 to TRBJ1-4, with 10 bases fitting TRBD1. Germline lookup yields CDR1 MNHEY and CDR2 SMNVEV (reference sequence). J was trimmed by 4 bases and V by 5 bases; bases with no gene match: 7. CDR3 length equals 16 residues. CDR3 residues: CASSPTGTGVNEKLFF. CDR3 nucleotide sequence: TGTGCCAGCAGTCCCACCGGGACAGGGGTTAATGAAAAACTGTTTTTT. The full variable domain, completed using reference TRBV27 and TRBJ1-4, is EAQVTQNPRYLITVTGKKLTVTCSQNMNHEYMSWYRQDPGLGLRQIYYSMNVEVTDKGDVPEGYKVSRKEKRNFPLILESPSPNQTSLYFCASSPTGTGVNEKLFFGSGTQLSVL.

The rearrangement uses TRBV25-1 and TRBJ2-7; 8 positions match TRBD1. The germline CDR1 and CDR2 sequences are MGHDK and SYGVNS. V shed 3 bases and J 5 bases; nucleotides not matched to a gene: 9. The CDR3 sequence is 15 residues long. This chain's CDR3 is CASSDRTGRQDEQYF. The CDR3 DNA reads as TGTGCCAGCAGTGATCGGACAGGGCGACAGGACGAGCAGTACTTC.

This clone is termed medium-sized. This chain links TRBV7-6 with TRBJ1-1; 8 bases align to TRBD1. Germline lookup yields CDR1 SGHVS and CDR2 FNYEAQ. The CDR3 is 15 amino acids. V lost 0 bases and J lost 7; bases outside the gene matches: 7. Here the CDR3 reads CASSLAPSGQGEAFF. CDR3 DNA sequence: TGTGCCAGCAGCTTAGCCCCAAGCGGACAGGGTGAAGCTTTCTTT. The variable domain in full, with the rest retrieved from reference TRBV7-6 and TRBJ1-1, is GAGVSQSPRYKVTKRGQDVALRCDPISGHVSLYWYRQALGQGPEFLTYFNYEAQQDKSGLPNDRFSAERPEGSISTLTIQRTEQRDSAMYRCASSLAPSGQGEAFFGQGTRLTVV.

This chain joins TRBV28 and TRBJ2-3; no reliable D call. The germline V gene encodes CDR1 MDHEN and CDR2 SYDVKM. Trimming took off 0 bases at V and 2 bases at J, with 9 bases between the two ends. The CDR3 contains 15 residues. This CDR3 is CASSLWGMNTDTQYF. CDR3 coding DNA: TGTGCCAGCAGTTTATGGGGGATGAACACAGATACGCAGTATTTT. Based on the CDR3 plus reference TRBV28 and TRBJ2-3, the full variable domain is DVKVTQSSRYLVKRTGEKVFLECVQDMDHENMFWYRQDPGLGLRLIYFSYDVKMKEKGDIPEGYSVSREKKERFSLILESASTNQTSMYLCASSLWGMNTDTQYFGPGTRLTVL.

This chain connects TRBV7-3 to TRBJ1-5; D call uncertain. Trimming took 1 base from V and 5 from J, leaving 12 bases between them. This CDR3 is built from 15 residues. The germline V gene has CDR1 SGHTA and CDR2 FQGTGA. In nucleotides, the CDR3 is TGTGCCAGCAGCTTAAAGGCACTGAACGATCAGCCCCAGCATTTT. It is translated as CASSLKALNDQPQHF.

V gene TRBV4-1 combines with J gene TRBJ2-1; 9 nucleotides agree with TRBD2. Trimming at V came to 5 bases and at J to 4 bases, leaving 15 bases not matched to a gene. The CDR3 is made up of 18 amino acids. CDR1 is MGHRA, CDR2 YSYEKL, per germline. As DNA, the CDR3 is TGCGCCAGCAGCTCCCTTTTGGCGGGGGGGCTGTTATACAATGAGCAGTTCTTC. Amino acid sequence: CASSSLLAGGLLYNEQFF.

This clone was seen only a few times. The CDR3 reads CAISEAGGETQYF. The CDR3 bases are TGTGCCATCAGTGAGGCAGGGGGGGAGACCCAGTACTTC. J is TRBJ2-5 and V is TRBV10-3; tentatively, D is TRBD1 (7 bases). There are 13 residues in the CDR3. V was clipped by 2 bases and J by 5 bases, with 9 bases between them. Germline assignment: CDR1 ENHRY and CDR2 SYGVKD.

This chain uses TRBV9 with TRBJ2-3; D possibly corresponds to TRBD1 (5 bases). The V and J ends lost 4 bases and 2 bases respectively, with 14 bases between them. The CDR3 totals 15 residues. Germline loops: CDR1 SGDLS, CDR2 YYNGEE. This CDR3 is CASSSPGFLTDTQYF. The CDR3 nucleotides are TGTGCCAGCAGCTCCCCAGGGTTCCTCACAGATACGCAGTATTTT.

The chain has TRBV4-3 and TRBJ2-4, with a tentative D call TRBD2 (6 bases). CDR1 is LGHNA, CDR2 YSLEER, per germline. V was trimmed by 3 bases and J by 0 bases, leaving 12 bases between them. The CDR3 extends over 16 amino acids. The DNA of the CDR3 is TGCGCCAGCAGCCAGGAGGGAGGACTAGCCAAAAACATTCAGTACTTC. Its translation: CASSQEGGLAKNIQYF.

The chain has TRBV9 and TRBJ2-2; TRBD2 matches 10 bases. The CDR3 runs to 17 residues. The V gene's germline CDR1 is SGDLS and CDR2 YYNGEE. V dropped 2 bases and J dropped 3; count of bases not matched to a gene: 7. CDR3 DNA: TGTGCCAGCAGCGTCCCACAACTAGCGGGGTACACCGGGGAGCTGTTTTTT. Translation gives CASSVPQLAGYTGELFF.

V gene TRBV7-8 combines with J gene TRBJ1-2; D is unclear. This CDR3 is built from 14 residues. The V and J ends lost 5 bases and 1 base respectively, with 11 bases between them. Germline V gene data show CDR1 as SGHVS and CDR2 as FQNEAQ. The CDR3 sequence: CASSPRRVNYGYTF. The CDR3 DNA follows: TGTGCCAGCAGCCCGAGACGTGTTAACTATGGCTACACCTTC.

The chain recombines TRBV7-3 with TRBJ2-3, with D perhaps TRBD1 (6 bases). Germline values: CDR1 SGHTA, CDR2 FQGTGA. V was clipped by 4 bases and J by 4 bases, with 9 bases between them. CDR3 length equals 13 residues. CDR3 sequence (DNA): TGTGCCAGCAGCTCATCAGGGGCAGATACGCAGTATTTT. This sequence encodes CASSSSGADTQYF.

The rearrangement uses TRBV7-2 and TRBJ2-3, with a possible D match to TRBD2 (7 bases). The germline V gene has CDR1 SGHTA and CDR2 FQGNSA. V was trimmed by 3 bases and J by 2 bases, leaving 21 bases between them. This CDR3 comprises 18 residues. CDR3 nucleotide sequence: TGTGCCAGCAGCTTCCCCCCCTGGGCGGGGGACATCACAGATACGCAGTATTTT. Residues: CASSFPPWAGDITDTQYF.

The rearrangement links TRBV9 to TRBJ2-3; 7 bases map to TRBD2. The germline CDR1 and CDR2 sequences are SGDLS and YYNGEE. V was pared by 0 bases and J by 1 base, with 2 bases of the junction left unmatched. This CDR3 has 15 amino acids. CDR3 nucleotide sequence: TGTGCCAGCAGCGTAGTGAGCGGGGGCACAGATACGCAGTATTTT. Translating gives CASSVVSGGTDTQYF.

By frequency in the sample, this clone is medium-sized. The chain couples TRBV6-5 to TRBJ1-2, with TRBD1 as a possible D gene (6 bases). Trimming stripped 6 bases from V and 8 bases from J, with 19 bases between. The germline V gene encodes CDR1 MNHEY and CDR2 SVGAGI. CDR3 size: 14 residues. The CDR3 loop is CASSSQGGGAGYTF. The CDR3 DNA reads TGTGCCAGCAGCTCACAGGGAGGTGGTGCGGGCTACACCTTC.

The count of this clone is one. The chain couples TRBV27 to TRBJ1-6; D uncertain. Germline V gives CDR1 MNHEY, CDR2 SMNVEV (reference sequence). V lost 5 bases and J 5 bases, leaving 16 bases between the germline ends. The CDR3 consists of 16 residues. CDR3 loop: CASSPSTTSDNSPLHF. In DNA, the CDR3 is TGTGCCAGCAGTCCCTCAACGACGAGTGATAATTCACCCCTCCACTTT.